These 11 T cell receptor beta chains came from one sample sequenced in a study of T-cell reconstitution after alpha-beta-depleted transplantation in children. During its preparation, the TCRbeta library received unique molecular identifiers. A single record per CDR3 protein comes from TCRdb applying MiXCR to the PCR reads. Among approximately 1,000,000 distinct CDR3 sequences listed, about 30% were seen once. Sample: PBMCs, mostly from graft donor cells, taken 360 days after TCRalphabeta/CD19-depleted stem cell transplant. The receptors shown here come from a boy under two years old who had a stem cell transplant for SCID, so the T cells may come from the graft donor.

This clonotype was seen a handful of times. The rearrangement joins TRBV7-9 to TRBJ2-5; D is unresolved. This CDR3 has 15 residues. V shed 5 bases and J shed 7 bases, with 20 bases lying between them. The germline CDR1 and CDR2 sequences are SEHNR and FQNEAQ (reference sequence). CDR3 in amino acids: CASSPKRPVGWTQYF. The DNA of the CDR3 is TGTGCCAGCAGCCCCAAAAGACCAGTCGGGTGGACCCAGTACTTC.

The rearrangement uses TRBV10-2 and TRBJ1-4, with D unresolved. Germline values: CDR1 WSHSY, CDR2 SAAADI. The CDR3 has 13 residues. The germline V and J ends were trimmed by 2 bases and 8 bases, with 9 bases remaining between them. The CDR3 loop reads CASSEVKREKLFF. CDR3 sequence (DNA): TGCGCCAGCAGTGAGGTCAAGCGGGAAAAACTGTTTTTT.

The rearrangement joins TRBV18 to TRBJ2-5, with 7 bases aligning to TRBD2. Germline-derived CDR1 and CDR2 are KGHSH and LQKENI. The CDR3 spans 16 residues. The V gene end was trimmed by 4 bases and the J gene end by 0 bases; junction bases not matched to a gene: 8. The CDR3 reads CASSLGLPIYQETQYF. The CDR3 DNA is TGTGCCAGCTCACTGGGACTACCTATTTACCAAGAGACCCAGTACTTC.

A few counts support this clonotype. The chain employs TRBV29-1 and TRBJ1-1; tentatively, D is TRBD1 (6 bases). The length of the CDR3 is 13 residues. Trimming stripped 6 bases from V and 4 bases from J, with 15 bases between. The germline V gene encodes CDR1 SQVTM and CDR2 ANQGSEA. The CDR3 reads CSVPYTGSTEAFF. The CDR3 DNA reads TGCAGCGTCCCCTACACAGGGAGCACTGAAGCTTTCTTT.

This clonotype was seen at least ten times. This chain connects TRBV5-1 to TRBJ2-2; maybe TRBD2 (6 bases). Germline values: CDR1 SGHRS, CDR2 YFSETQ. Trimming stripped 4 bases from V and 4 bases from J, with 11 bases between. CDR3 length: 14 residues. DNA of the CDR3: TGCGCCAGCAGCCGGGACTCCTCCACCGGGGAGCTGTTTTTT. Translation gives CASSRDSSTGELFF. Based on the CDR3 plus reference TRBV5-1 and TRBJ2-2, the full variable domain is KAGVTQTPRYLIKTRGQQVTLSCSPISGHRSVSWYQQTPGQGLQFLFEYFSETQRNKGNFPGRFSGRQFSNSRSEMNVSTLELGDSALYLCASSRDSSTGELFFGEGSRLTVL.

The genes are TRBV6-2 or TRBV6-3 and TRBJ2-3; maybe TRBD2 (6 bases). The CDR3 is 16 residues long. In germline, CDR1 is MNHEY, CDR2 SVGEGT. The V end lost 6 bases, the J end lost 3 bases, and 19 bases lay between the germline ends. CDR3 in amino acids: CASSPMIRGTTDTQYF. In DNA form, the CDR3 reads TGTGCCAGCAGCCCAATGATTCGCGGGACTACAGATACGCAGTATTTT.

The rearrangement uses TRBV5-1 and TRBJ2-2; 7 bases line up with TRBD1. Germline V gene data show CDR1 as SGHRS and CDR2 as YFSETQ. This CDR3 comprises 18 residues. The V and J ends lost 0 bases and 6 bases, in that order; junction bases with no gene match: 14. The CDR3, as DNA: TGCGCCAGCAGCTTGGACACAAGACAGGGAAGAAAAGCCGGGGAGCTGTTTTTT. This gives the protein CASSLDTRQGRKAGELFF.

The chain couples TRBV10-3 to TRBJ2-7, with 7 bases lining up with TRBD2. Germline V CDR1 and CDR2: ENHRY, SYGVKD. V gave up 0 bases and J gave up 5 bases; unmatched junction bases: 4. The CDR3 runs to 14 residues. Here the CDR3 reads CAISESGGSNEQYF. The CDR3 nucleotides are TGTGCCATCAGTGAGTCCGGGGGGTCCAACGAGCAGTACTTC.

The chain carries TRBV12-3 or TRBV12-4 and TRBJ2-5; maybe TRBD2 (6 bases). Trimming removed 6 bases at V and 5 bases at J, with 10 bases between. CDR3 length equals 12 residues. The CDR3 DNA reads TGTGCCAGCAGACGGGAGAGGGAGACCCAGTACTTC. Translation gives CASRRERETQYF.

The chain combines TRBV7-9 with TRBJ2-4; D is undetermined. The CDR3 spans 16 residues. Germline V gene sequence: CDR1 SEHNR, CDR2 FQNEAQ (reference sequence). The germline V and J ends were trimmed by 5 bases and 1 base, with 15 bases remaining between them. The CDR3 protein is CASSLPEESAKNIQYF. The CDR3 nucleotides are TGTGCCAGCAGCCTACCCGAGGAGTCGGCCAAAAACATTCAGTACTTC.

The chain carries TRBV7-9 and TRBJ1-1; TRBD1 matches at 7 bases. The ends lost 4 bases at V and 3 bases at J; junction bases unmatched: 5. The germline gives CDR1 SEHNR, CDR2 FQNEAQ (reference sequence). The CDR3 consists of 14 residues. Written as DNA, the CDR3 is TGTGCCAGCAGCTCCCCCGGGACAGACACTGAAGCTTTCTTT. Encoded protein: CASSSPGTDTEAFF.